The 8 T cell receptor beta chains below come from one sample, sequenced in a study of blood T cell repertoires in COVID-19. Profiled with immunoSEQ multiplex PCR; TCRdb holds only in-frame clones, not every one. The table has 150,000 to 200,000 clones, around three quarters seen once. Sequencing input: PBMCs or T cells enriched from blood (not recorded which). Receptor source: a woman in her 50s with acute COVID-19.

The chain employs TRBV10-2 and TRBJ2-1; 9 bases match TRBD1. The ends lost 10 bases at V and 4 bases at J; junction bases unmatched: 11. Germline loops: CDR1 WSHSY, CDR2 SAAADI. This CDR3 is 15 amino acids long. The CDR3 region has the DNA TGCGCCACCCAAGCGGGACAGGGACCTTACAATGAGCAGTTCTTC. Amino acid sequence: CATQAGQGPYNEQFF.

V usage is TRBV27 and J usage is TRBJ1-6; D is unclear. Trimming took off 7 bases at V and 9 bases at J, with 19 bases between the two ends. Germline CDR1 is MNHEY and CDR2 is SMNVEV (reference sequence). The CDR3 has 15 residues. This CDR3 reads CASTSSAGPTSPLHF. The CDR3 nucleotides read TGTGCCAGCACGTCTTCAGCGGGTCCCACTTCACCCCTCCACTTT.

The chain employs TRBV28 and TRBJ2-1; 8 bases align to TRBD1. Germline loops: CDR1 MDHEN, CDR2 SYDVKM. The CDR3 is 13 residues long. J was trimmed by 7 bases and V by 5 bases; bases with no gene match: 4. CDR3 in amino acids: CASSRTGRNEQFF. The CDR3 nucleotides read TGTGCCAGCAGTCGGACAGGGCGGAATGAGCAGTTCTTC. The entire variable domain, with the rest obtained from reference TRBV28 and TRBJ2-1, is as follows: DVKVTQSSRYLVKRTGEKVFLECVQDMDHENMFWYRQDPGLGLRLIYFSYDVKMKEKGDIPEGYSVSREKKERFSLILESASTNQTSMYLCASSRTGRNEQFFGPGTRLTVL.

The chain links TRBV20-1 to TRBJ2-3, with D perhaps given as TRBD1 or TRBD2 (6 bases each). V gave up 5 bases and J gave up 1 base, with 13 bases separating them. Germline lookup yields CDR1 DFQATT and CDR2 SNEGSKA (reference sequence). The CDR3 length is 14 residues. CDR3 sequence reads: CSAGGGRGTDTQYF. The CDR3 DNA follows: TGCAGTGCTGGTGGGGGGCGGGGCACAGATACGCAGTATTTT.

The CDR3 spells CASSISVQPQHF. The DNA for the CDR3 is TGTGCCAGCAGTATTAGTGTGCAGCCCCAGCATTTT. V gene TRBV28 combines with J gene TRBJ1-5; D remains unclear. The V gene lost 5 bases and the J gene lost 7 bases, with 9 bases spanning the gap. CDR1 MDHEN and CDR2 SYDVKM come from the germline V gene. This CDR3 has 12 amino acids.

The DNA of the CDR3 is TGTGCCAGCAGTCCGGGGGACAGGGAGTTGAACACTGAAGCTTTCTTT. Translated, it gives CASSPGDRELNTEAFF. The V gene is TRBV9, the J gene TRBJ1-1; TRBD1 aligns across 9 bases. The CDR3 contains 16 residues. J was trimmed by 0 bases and V by 5 bases; bases with no gene match: 8. In germline, CDR1 is SGDLS, CDR2 YYNGEE.

The chain combines TRBV6-5 with TRBJ2-7, with D perhaps matching TRBD1 (6 bases). Germline-derived CDR1 and CDR2 are MNHEY and SVGAGI. This CDR3 spans 15 amino acids. Trimming took off 6 bases at V and 4 bases at J, with 19 bases between the two ends. CDR3 nucleotide sequence: TGTGCCAGCAGAGAGTCCGGGACAACCTATTACGAGCAGTACGTC. Protein: CASRESGTTYYEQYV.

The rearrangement uses TRBV11-3 and TRBJ2-5; TRBD2 matches 12 bases. Per the germline V gene, CDR1 is SGHNT and CDR2 is YENEEA. This CDR3 contains 16 residues. V gave up 2 bases and J gave up 5 bases; unmatched junction bases: 6. The CDR3 DNA sequence: TGTGCCAGCAGCTTATCCCTAGCGGGGGGGATCGAGACCCAGTACTTC. It encodes CASSLSLAGGIETQYF. Full variable domain (missing parts from reference TRBV11-3 and TRBJ2-5): EAGVVQSPRYKIIEKKQPVAFWCNPISGHNTLYWYLQNLGQGPELLIRYENEEAVDDSQLPKDRFSAERLKGVDSTLKIQPAELGDSAVYLCASSLSLAGGIETQYFGPGTRLLVL.